Below are 30 T cell receptor beta chains sequenced from a single sample in a study of radiotherapy plus CTLA-4 blockade in lung cancer. Using immunoSEQ multiplex PCR, the repertoire was profiled, and TCRdb retains in-frame clones only, with some absent. Of tens of thousands of clones listed, about 87% are singletons. The specimen comprised peripheral blood, sampled from a patient treated with radiotherapy plus ipilimumab. Every receptor here comes from a human donor with non-small cell lung cancer who had stable disease on radiotherapy plus ipilimumab.

This clone is a singleton in its sample. This chain links TRBV7-2 with TRBJ1-2; a weak D match, TRBD1 (5 bases). V lost 4 bases, J lost 4 bases, and 10 bases lay in between. Germline lookup yields CDR1 SGHTA and CDR2 FQGNSA. The CDR3 has 13 residues. This CDR3 reads CASSSERGYGYTF. CDR3 DNA: TGTGCCAGCAGCTCCGAGAGGGGCTATGGCTACACCTTC.

This chain uses TRBV6-5 with TRBJ2-2, with a weak D call TRBD2 (7 bases). This CDR3 has 15 amino acids. Trimming took 8 bases from V and 6 from J, leaving 19 bases between them. Per the germline V gene, CDR1 is MNHEY and CDR2 is SVGAGI. CDR3 DNA: TGTGCCAGCTCCATGGGGGGGCTCGCGTCCGGGGAGCTGTTTTTT. Its translation is CASSMGGLASGELFF.

In its sample, this clone was seen once. The chain couples TRBV25-1 to TRBJ2-7, with 7 bases aligning to TRBD2. V shed 1 base, J shed 3 bases, and the junction held 9 bases outside the gene matches. This CDR3 contains 16 residues. The V gene's germline CDR1 is MGHDK and CDR2 SYGVNS. The CDR3: CASSEWSGGSIYEQYF. The CDR3 bases are TGTGCCAGCAGTGAATGGTCCGGCGGGAGTATCTACGAGCAGTACTTC.

The chain carries TRBV5-1 and TRBJ1-2; 9 bases map to TRBD1. Germline V gene lookup returns CDR1 SGHRS and CDR2 YFSETQ. The CDR3 is made up of 14 amino acids. J lost 5 bases, V lost 4 bases, and 6 bases had no gene match. CDR3 coding DNA: TGCGCCAGCAGCGTAACAGGGGGCGAGTATGGCTACACCTTC. Protein: CASSVTGGEYGYTF.

The V call is TRBV28, the J call TRBJ2-5, with D perhaps assigned TRBD1 or TRBD2 (5 bases each). The germline V and J ends were trimmed by 6 bases and 4 bases, with 15 bases remaining between them. Germline V gene sequence: CDR1 MDHEN, CDR2 SYDVKM. The CDR3 consists of 14 residues. The CDR3 sequence is CASSRDRVLETQYF. CDR3 coding DNA: TGTGCCAGCAGCCGGGACCGAGTCTTAGAGACCCAGTACTTC.

A single count supports this clone. This chain connects TRBV18 to TRBJ1-5; 7 bases agree with TRBD1. The CDR3 has 14 residues. Looked up from germline, CDR1 is KGHSH and CDR2 is LQKENI. Trimming removed 4 bases from V and 6 bases from J; junction bases left unmatched: 6. This chain's CDR3 is CASSQGQQVQPQHF. The CDR3 DNA is TGTGCCAGCTCACAGGGACAGCAGGTTCAGCCCCAGCATTTT.

This chain links TRBV5-6 with TRBJ1-2; D remains ambiguous. CDR3 length: 12 amino acids. Trimming cost V 1 base and J 8 bases, with 9 bases left between them. Looked up from germline, CDR1 is SGHDT and CDR2 is YYEEEE. CDR3 protein: CASSLLGMGYTF. The DNA of the CDR3 is TGTGCCAGCAGCTTGCTGGGCATGGGCTACACCTTC.

This rearrangement joins TRBV27 to TRBJ2-1, with D possibly matching TRBD2 (7 bases). The CDR3 runs 15 residues. Germline V gene data show CDR1 as MNHEY and CDR2 as SMNVEV (reference sequence). V lost 2 bases and J lost 7, with 15 bases in between. DNA of the CDR3: TGTGCCAGCAGTTTAGGGAGGGGGTTAGGAAATGAGCAGTTCTTC. Translated, it gives CASSLGRGLGNEQFF.

There are a few counts of this clone. V gene TRBV29-1 combines with J gene TRBJ1-1, with D unclear. V was trimmed by 6 bases and J by 1 base, leaving 6 bases between them. The germline V gene encodes CDR1 SQVTM and CDR2 ANQGSEA. The CDR3 runs to 11 residues. DNA for the CDR3: TGCAGCGTGAGGAAGAACACTGAAGCTTTCTTT. Translated: CSVRKNTEAFF.

The CDR3: CASSIGGSGNEQFF. Written as DNA, the CDR3 is TGTGCCAGTAGTATTGGCGGGAGTGGGAATGAGCAGTTCTTC. The J gene is TRBJ2-1, the V gene TRBV19; 7 bases match TRBD2. This CDR3 is built from 14 residues. CDR1 LNHDA and CDR2 SQIVND come from the germline V gene (reference sequence). With V trimmed by 3 bases and J by 7 bases, 6 bases remained unmatched.

V and J are TRBV2 and TRBJ1-1, with 7 bases lining up with TRBD1. Trimming removed 2 bases from V and 7 bases from J; junction bases left unmatched: 10. CDR3 size: 15 residues. CDR1 and CDR2 (germline): SNHLY, FYNNEI. The CDR3 coding sequence is TGTGCCAGCAGTGAAACCGTGACAGGGAGGGGTGAAGCTTTCTTT. Encoded protein: CASSETVTGRGEAFF.

The V and J genes are TRBV7-2 and TRBJ1-1, with no clear D. Germline CDR1 is SGHTA and CDR2 is FQGNSA. CDR3 length: 11 residues. Trimming shortened V by 6 bases and J by 10 bases, and 12 bases separated the two germline ends. The CDR3 is CASSPKNSAFF. Here the CDR3 DNA reads TGTGCCAGCAGTCCGAAAAATTCAGCTTTCTTT.

The V gene is TRBV7-8, the J gene TRBJ1-1; D might be TRBD1 (5 bases). V lost 2 bases and J 0 bases, leaving 16 bases between the germline ends. The germline CDR1 and CDR2 sequences are SGHVS and FQNEAQ. CDR3 length: 17 residues. As DNA, the CDR3 is TGTGCCAGCAGCTTACAGATGGGTACAGGCGTGAACACTGAAGCTTTCTTT. It yields the protein CASSLQMGTGVNTEAFF.

The J gene is TRBJ2-2, the V gene TRBV6-6; D is uncertain. Deletions cut 2 bases from V and 6 bases from J, with 13 bases between. The germline V gene has CDR1 MNHNY and CDR2 SVGAGI (reference sequence). This CDR3 is 15 amino acids long. Written as DNA, the CDR3 is TGTGCCAGCAGTTACGGACCCGCGAGCGCCGGGGAGCTGTTTTTT. It specifies CASSYGPASAGELFF.

This sequence joins TRBV19 and TRBJ2-1, with TRBD2 identical over 12 bases. Trimming cost V 5 bases and J 7 bases; bases outside gene matches: 6. This CDR3 contains 15 residues. In germline, CDR1 is LNHDA, CDR2 SQIVND (reference sequence). CDR3: CASSHTSGRTNEQFF. CDR3 DNA: TGTGCCAGTAGTCATACTAGCGGGAGGACGAATGAGCAGTTCTTC.

The chain links TRBV7-3 to TRBJ2-1; 8 bases are shared with TRBD2. CDR3 size: 17 residues. J lost 0 bases, V lost 4 bases, and 8 bases had no gene match. From germline, CDR1 is SGHTA and CDR2 FQGTGA. CDR3 sequence reads: CASSSRLAISSYNEQFF. In DNA form, the CDR3 reads TGTGCCAGCAGCTCAAGACTAGCGATAAGCTCCTACAATGAGCAGTTCTTC.

This clone has more than one count but fewer than ten. The chain carries TRBV28 and TRBJ2-7, with 10 bases matching TRBD2. CDR3 length: 13 residues. Trimming took 6 bases from V and 6 from J; bases not matched to a gene: 5. The germline CDR1 and CDR2 sequences are MDHEN and SYDVKM. CDR3: CASSSPSGGEQYF. For the CDR3, the DNA is TGTGCCAGCAGCTCGCCTAGCGGGGGCGAGCAGTACTTC.

The V call is TRBV5-6, the J call TRBJ1-2; no clear D gene. V was clipped by 4 bases and J by 4 bases, with 11 bases between them. This CDR3 is 13 amino acids long. Germline assignment: CDR1 SGHDT and CDR2 YYEEEE. CDR3 loop: CASSTRVFYGYTF. For the CDR3, the DNA is TGTGCCAGCAGCACCCGGGTCTTCTATGGCTACACCTTC.

The DNA for the CDR3 is TGTGCCAGCAGCTTAGATCGGGGGGGCCCCCTCCACTTT. It is translated as CASSLDRGGPLHF. The V and J genes are TRBV11-2 and TRBJ1-6, with a possible D match to TRBD1 (6 bases). CDR3 length: 13 amino acids. The germline V and J ends were trimmed by 0 bases and 13 bases, with 10 bases remaining between them. CDR1 SGHAT and CDR2 FQNNGV come from the germline V gene. The whole variable domain, filled in from reference TRBV11-2 and TRBJ1-6, reads EAGVAQSPRYKIIEKRQSVAFWCNPISGHATLYWYQQILGQGPKLLIQFQNNGVVDDSQLPKDRFSAERLKGVDSTLKIQPAKLEDSAVYLCASSLDRGGPLHFGNGTRLTVT.

This clone was counted between two and nine times. The chain couples TRBV28 to TRBJ1-1, with unresolved D. The CDR3 sequence is 14 residues long. The V end lost 10 bases, the J end lost 0 bases, and 15 bases lay between the germline ends. Looked up from germline, CDR1 is MDHEN and CDR2 is SYDVKM. The CDR3 protein is CAINSLLLNTEAFF. The CDR3 bases are TGTGCCATCAATTCTCTCTTATTGAACACTGAAGCTTTCTTT.

V is TRBV6-6 and J is TRBJ2-3; tentatively, D is TRBD1 (5 bases). V was clipped by 2 bases and J by 4 bases, with 7 bases between them. CDR3 length: 13 residues. Germline CDR1 and CDR2: MNHNY and SVGAGI (reference sequence). CDR3 sequence: CASSYTGPDTQYF. CDR3 sequence (DNA): TGTGCCAGCAGTTACACAGGACCAGATACGCAGTATTTT.

The chain combines TRBV30 with TRBJ1-6, with 7 bases matching TRBD1. This CDR3 is built from 13 residues. Germline V CDR1 and CDR2: GTSNPN, SVGIG (reference sequence). J was trimmed by 6 bases and V by 6 bases; bases with no gene match: 5. CDR3 amino acids: CACIGTVNSPLHF. The CDR3 nucleotides are TGTGCCTGCATCGGGACAGTTAATTCACCCCTCCACTTT.

The rearrangement links TRBV5-1 to TRBJ1-2; 8 nucleotides match TRBD1. The germline CDR1 and CDR2 sequences are SGHRS and YFSETQ. Trimming removed 0 bases from V and 3 bases from J; junction bases left unmatched: 13. The CDR3 spans 18 residues. DNA of the CDR3: TGCGCCAGCAGCTTGGGGTCCAGGGGGCTGAGATGGGACTATGGCTACACCTTC. Amino acids: CASSLGSRGLRWDYGYTF.

The V call is TRBV7-8, the J call TRBJ2-2; 7 bases are a match to TRBD1. Germline values: CDR1 SGHVS, CDR2 FQNEAQ. This CDR3 has 13 amino acids. With V trimmed by 8 bases and J by 0 bases, 0 bases remained unmatched. CDR3 protein: CASDRANTGELFF. The CDR3 bases are TGTGCCAGCGACAGGGCGAACACCGGGGAGCTGTTTTTT. Drawing the rest from reference TRBV7-8 and TRBJ2-2, the complete variable domain is GAGVSQSPRYKVAKRGQDVALRCDPISGHVSLFWYQQALGQGPEFLTYFQNEAQLDKSGLPSDRFFAERPEGSVSTLKIQRTQQEDSAVYLCASDRANTGELFFGEGSRLTVL.

CDR3 sequence reads: CASSLDSTSGRTDEQFF. The DNA for the CDR3 is TGTGCCAGCAGCTTAGACTCCACTAGCGGGAGGACCGATGAGCAGTTCTTC. The chain carries TRBV7-3 and TRBJ2-1, with 12 bases matching TRBD2. The V gene's germline CDR1 is SGHTA and CDR2 FQGTGA. Trimming removed 2 bases from V and 8 bases from J; junction bases left unmatched: 10. The CDR3 extends over 17 amino acids.

The chain recombines TRBV7-3 with TRBJ1-1; no clear D gene. The V gene lost 5 bases and the J gene lost 5 bases, with 18 bases spanning the gap. The CDR3 runs to 15 residues. In germline, CDR1 is SGHTA, CDR2 FQGTGA. CDR3 protein: CASSQTVAGGTEAFF. DNA for the CDR3: TGTGCCAGCAGCCAAACGGTGGCGGGAGGGACTGAAGCTTTCTTT.

This chain uses TRBV5-4 with TRBJ2-7; a weak D match, TRBD1 (7 bases). The V end lost 4 bases, the J end lost 4 bases, and 15 bases lay between the germline ends. CDR1 and CDR2 from the germline V gene are SGHNT and YYREEE (reference sequence). CDR3 length: 14 amino acids. CDR3 in DNA: TGTGCCAGCAGCGTCGGAGGGGGCGGGTACGAGCAGTACTTC. Translating it yields CASSVGGGGYEQYF.

The rearrangement joins TRBV11-2 to TRBJ1-3; D is ambiguous. Germline assignment: CDR1 SGHAT and CDR2 FQNNGV. Trimming stripped 3 bases from V and 7 bases from J, with 10 bases between. This CDR3 contains 13 residues. The chain's CDR3 is CASSFTEINTIYF. In DNA form, the CDR3 reads TGTGCCAGCAGCTTTACGGAGATCAACACCATATATTTT.

The chain has TRBV6-1 and TRBJ2-3; 7 nucleotides align to TRBD2. This CDR3 region has 14 residues. V shed 4 bases and J 6 bases; nucleotides not matched to a gene: 7. CDR1 and CDR2 from the germline V gene are MNHNS and SASEGT. DNA for the CDR3: TGTGCCAGCAGTGGACGGGAGGTCTTGGATACGCAGTATTTT. Translated, it gives CASSGREVLDTQYF.

The rearrangement joins TRBV28 to TRBJ2-7, with 8 bases fitting TRBD1. The CDR3 covers 15 residues. Trimming removed 6 bases from V and 2 bases from J; junction bases left unmatched: 9. Per the germline V gene, CDR1 is MDHEN and CDR2 is SYDVKM. The DNA for the CDR3 is TGTGCCAGCAGCGTAGACAGGGGATGGACCTACGAGCAGTACTTC. It specifies CASSVDRGWTYEQYF.